Sequencing of this TCR beta chain was carried out in a study of beta chain features in type 1 diabetes (dated 2018 in TCRdb). Regarding the complete study: No differences in mean age, gender distribution, total cell number or subset yield were found between patients and healthy donors. The study compared the TCRB repertoires of sorted circulating CD4+ T cell subsets in recently diagnosed type 1 diabetes patients with those in matched healthy donors. A total of around 100 million sorted cells were examined across all samples, and RNA yield correlated strongly with the number of cells per subset. Naive and central memory subsets were obtained from all 30 or so donors, but regulatory and stem cell-like memory subsets were isolated from only 8 patients and about 8 healthy donors. Results and caveats for the whole study, not just this receptor: Shorter templates might have been favored by PCR, but patient and control samples were amplified and corrected together, so both groups would have been affected equally by any skew. Fewer insertions and more nucleotide deletions at VDJ recombination sites were observed in patients with type 1 diabetes, implying thymic rearrangement abnormalities. Only small numbers of individuals were included in the HLA sub-analyses, which left unresolved whether HLA type had any influence on TCRB rearrangement. Because cDNA was sequenced instead of genomic DNA, activated cells with high expression could be over-represented, although the groups did not differ in activation or CD3 levels. Naive, central memory and regulatory TCRB repertoires appeared to be more similar among patients than among healthy donors. A moderate but significant shortening of TCRB CDR3 length was observed in type 1 diabetes patients in all four CD4+ subsets.

All of the isolated RNA was reverse transcribed with the High Capacity cDNA Reverse Transcription Kit, so expressed TCRB transcripts were sequenced. Naive, central memory and regulatory T cell samples underwent deep immunoSEQ sequencing, averaging about 3.3 million total reads per sample. Sorted cells were lysed in RLT buffer, and RNA was extracted using DNase-treated RNeasy Micro or Mini kits according to cell number. To prevent cross-contamination, every cell subset was processed on its own, while patient and healthy donor samples were processed together. The immunoSEQ multiplex PCR was used to amplify TCRB sequences from cDNA, generating 87-bp fragments that spanned the CDR3 region. The amplicons were sequenced using the Illumina HiSeq platform. The study's processing was this. Synthetic template baselines were used to correct PCR bias computationally, reads within Hamming distance 2 were collapsed together, and singletons that could not be merged were discarded. By aligning reads against IMGT, V, D and J genes, CDR3 length, and insertions or deletions at six rearrangement sites were assigned. Within each subset, clonotype counts were normalized to sorted cell number, after which true diversity and Gini coefficients were computed with the tcR R package. Repertoire sharing was quantified using the overlap coefficient calculated on TCRB nucleotide sequences. Entries here come from immuneACCESS through TCRdb and include only in-frame sequences with V and J called. Some clones fail to appear in such tables; in the studies checked, an unresolved V gene covers under half of the shortfall, and the cause of the remainder is unknown. The V and J calls and the clone size are those of that table, but D and trimming were determined from the DNA. In this sample the table shows approximately 140,000 clones, over 8% of which occur a single time. Approximately 0.69% of the sample rests with the top ten.

Turning to this clone: Its antigen has not been determined. The sample holds no much larger clone one base away, and base qualities are not on file.

The junction shows trimming of 1 base on V and 0 bases on J, plus 15 bases between the germline ends. The CDR3 measures 18 amino acids from cysteine to phenylalanine. Here the CDR3 DNA is all that survives: 54 bases in frame from base 1. For CDR1 and CDR2, the germline V gene (reference sequence) lists LNHDA and SQIVND. A single peripheral blood draw of around 100 mL on average was collected from each donor into heparinised tubes. A BD FACSAria II was used to sort naive, central memory, regulatory and stem cell-like memory CD4+ T cells with a panel that included CD45RO, CCR7, CD25, CD127, CD95 and CD27. A purity above 95% was achieved for all sorted populations. Right away, PBMCs were isolated by Lymphoprep density gradient centrifugation and were stained directly, with no culture step. So that batch effects would be minimized, each experiment stained and sorted samples in pairs, pairing one healthy donor with one patient.

The rearranged chain carries TRBV19 and TRBJ1-4; the D gene is perhaps TRBD1, from 6 matching bases. Sequencing was performed on central memory CD4+ T cells from blood. The source is a woman aged 40-49 years in good health. The CDR3 protein is CASSIGHRDPATNEKLFF. The nucleotide sequence reads as follows: TGTGCCAGTAGTATAGGACACAGGGACCCTGCAACTAATGAAAAACTGTTTTTT.